This entry lists 9 T cell receptor beta chains sequenced from one sample in a study of human T cells and chemical hapten exposure. Time point in this sample: patch test 1, 2 weeks after DPC sensitization. The treatment is: therapeutic diphenylcyclopropenone sensitization with weekly scalp DPC. One entry per CDR3 protein, called by TCRdb with MiXCR from the RACE reads. In the table there are about 82,000 distinct CDR3 sequences, roughly 10% of which are singletons. The source was whole blood, collected in connection with sensitization to the hapten diphenylcyclopropenone (DPC). All receptors come from a woman between 45 and 65 years old with alopecia areata. Some clones in this sample may be carry-over from other donors' samples.

This clonotype was detected many times. The rearrangement links TRBV12-3 or TRBV12-4 to TRBJ2-2, with TRBD2 matching over 7 bases. The J segment lost 4 bases and the V segment lost 2 bases, leaving 1 base of the junction unmatched. This CDR3 contains 14 residues. This CDR3 is CASSLSGGTGELFF. DNA for the CDR3: TGTGCCAGCAGTTTATCGGGGGGCACCGGGGAGCTGTTTTTT.

This clonotype was found many times. The rearrangement joins TRBV5-5 to TRBJ1-2, with TRBD1 as a possible D gene (5 bases). Trimming stripped 4 bases from V and 5 bases from J, with 9 bases between. The CDR3 sequence is 12 residues long. CDR1 SGHKS and CDR2 YYEKEE come from the germline V gene (reference sequence). The CDR3 DNA reads TGTGCCAGCAGCCCGGACACTTATGGCTACACCTTC. Its translation: CASSPDTYGYTF.

The chain links TRBV18 to TRBJ2-1; 10 bases map to TRBD2. The germline V gene encodes CDR1 KGHSH and CDR2 LQKENI. The CDR3 consists of 15 residues. The ends lost 1 base at V and 6 bases at J; junction bases unmatched: 3. DNA for the CDR3: TGTGCCAGCTCACCACAGGCTAGCGGGAGCAATGAGCAGTTCTTC. It encodes CASSPQASGSNEQFF.

The chain couples TRBV27 to TRBJ2-7; perhaps TRBD2 as D (5 bases). Germline V lookup: CDR1 MNHEY, CDR2 SMNVEV (reference sequence). Trimming removed 5 bases from V and 6 bases from J, with 23 bases in between. There are 16 residues in the CDR3. CDR3 sequence reads: CASSTNLALQGPEQYF. In DNA, the CDR3 is TGTGCCAGCAGTACGAATCTAGCACTTCAAGGCCCCGAGCAGTACTTC.

This chain joins TRBV12-3 or TRBV12-4 and TRBJ1-4; tentative D call: TRBD1 (5 bases). The CDR3 is 14 residues long. Trimming removed 6 bases at V and 9 bases at J, with 17 bases between. CDR3 amino acids: CASSLGGGGKKLFF. The DNA of the CDR3 is TGTGCCAGCAGCCTTGGTGGGGGAGGTAAAAAACTGTTTTTT.

The V and J genes are TRBV20-1 and TRBJ1-2; D is unresolved. Per the germline V gene, CDR1 is DFQATT and CDR2 is SNEGSKA (reference sequence). Trimming pared 6 bases from V and 8 bases from J, leaving 19 bases between. There are 13 residues in the CDR3. The CDR3 spells CSAQPGQALGYTF. In DNA, the CDR3 is TGCAGTGCCCAGCCCGGCCAGGCGCTAGGCTACACCTTC.

This clonotype was picked up many times. This chain uses TRBV7-3 with TRBJ2-2; 11 bases fit TRBD2. CDR1 is SGHTA, CDR2 FQGTGA, per germline. The CDR3 is made up of 15 amino acids. The J segment lost 8 bases and the V segment lost 5 bases, leaving 7 bases of the junction unmatched. This chain's CDR3 is CASSPGLAGQGELFF. The CDR3 nucleotides are TGTGCCAGCAGCCCTGGACTAGCGGGCCAAGGGGAGCTGTTTTTT. The variable domain in full, with the rest retrieved from reference TRBV7-3 and TRBJ2-2, is GAGVSQTPSNKVTEKGKYVELRCDPISGHTALYWYRQSLGQGPEFLIYFQGTGAADDSGLPNDRFFAVRPEGSVSTLKIQRTERGDSAVYLCASSPGLAGQGELFFGEGSRLTVL.

This clonotype was seen at least ten times. The chain carries TRBV10-3 and TRBJ2-2; D call uncertain. CDR1 and CDR2 from the germline V gene are ENHRY and SYGVKD. The V end was cut by 6 bases, the J end by 4 bases, with 9 bases between. This CDR3 spans 13 amino acids. CDR3 sequence: CAISDKITGELFF. CDR3 nucleotide sequence: TGTGCCATCAGCGACAAGATCACCGGGGAGCTGTTTTTT.

The chain recombines TRBV7-7 with TRBJ2-7; D is undetermined. The germline gives CDR1 SSHAT, CDR2 FNYEAQ (reference sequence). Trimming removed 1 base at V and 1 base at J, with 5 bases between. This CDR3 comprises 13 residues. The CDR3, as DNA: TGTGCCAGCAGCTTAGGACCTTCCTACGAGCAGTACTTC. It yields the protein CASSLGPSYEQYF.